This TCR beta chain was sequenced during a study of T cell responses to AZD1222 COVID-19 vaccine. This CDR3 spans 13 amino acids. Germline values: CDR1 KGHDR, CDR2 SFDVKD. Trimming removed 9 bases from V and 2 bases from J, with 12 bases in between. A remark on this clone: The antigen remains undetermined.

The assay was immunoSEQ multiplex PCR, and TCRdb's table has in-frame clones only and misses some. The table lists fewer than 200,000 clones, approximately 91% of them singletons, with over 1.5% in the top ten. Overall study results and limits: The reported proportion of spike-specific TCRs targeting unmutated variant regions was nearly half. Donor demographics were predominantly white British with a female majority; clonal diversity may be underestimated.

The rearrangement uses TRBV24-1 and TRBJ2-5; a weak D match, TRBD2 (6 bases). The specimen was peripheral blood, collected on day 0 of AZD1222 vaccination. The receptor was derived from an adult in good health. The CDR3 sequence is CATAASAQETQYF. CDR3 DNA: TGTGCCACCGCTGCTAGCGCACAAGAGACCCAGTACTTC.